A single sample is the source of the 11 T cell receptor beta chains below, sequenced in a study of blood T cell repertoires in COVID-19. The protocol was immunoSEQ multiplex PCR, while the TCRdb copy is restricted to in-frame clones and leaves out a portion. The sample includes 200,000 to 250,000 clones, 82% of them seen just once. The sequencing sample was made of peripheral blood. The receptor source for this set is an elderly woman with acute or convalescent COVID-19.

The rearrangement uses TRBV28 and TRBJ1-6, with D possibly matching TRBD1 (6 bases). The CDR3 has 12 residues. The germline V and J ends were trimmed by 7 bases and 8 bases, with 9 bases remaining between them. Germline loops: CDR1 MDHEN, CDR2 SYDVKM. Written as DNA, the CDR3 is TGTGCCAGCATGGACAGCTATTCACCCCTCCACTTT. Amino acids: CASMDSYSPLHF.

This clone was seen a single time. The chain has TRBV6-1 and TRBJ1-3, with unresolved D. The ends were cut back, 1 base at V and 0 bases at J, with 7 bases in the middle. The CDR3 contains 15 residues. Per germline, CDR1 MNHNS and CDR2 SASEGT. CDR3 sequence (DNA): TGTGCCAGCAGTGAAGACAGAAGCTCTGGAAACACCATATATTTT. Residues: CASSEDRSSGNTIYF.

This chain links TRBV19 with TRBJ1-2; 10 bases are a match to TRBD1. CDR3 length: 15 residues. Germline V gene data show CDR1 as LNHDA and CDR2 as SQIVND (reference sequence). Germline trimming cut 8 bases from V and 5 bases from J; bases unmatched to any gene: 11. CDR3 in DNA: TGTGCCAGTGAGACCGTCGGACAGGGGGGTTATGGCTACACCTTC. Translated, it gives CASETVGQGGYGYTF.

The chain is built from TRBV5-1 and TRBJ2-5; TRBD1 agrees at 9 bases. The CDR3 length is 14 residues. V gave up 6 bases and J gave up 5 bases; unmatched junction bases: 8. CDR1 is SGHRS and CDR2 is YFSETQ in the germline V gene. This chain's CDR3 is CASNLQGARETQYF. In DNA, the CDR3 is TGCGCCAGCAACCTACAGGGGGCGCGGGAGACCCAGTACTTC.

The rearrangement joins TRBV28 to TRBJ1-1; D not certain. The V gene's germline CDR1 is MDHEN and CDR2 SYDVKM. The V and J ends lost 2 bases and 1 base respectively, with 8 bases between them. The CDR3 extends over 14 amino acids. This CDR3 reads CASSLVRRNTEAFF. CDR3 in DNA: TGTGCCAGCAGTTTAGTACGGAGGAACACTGAAGCTTTCTTT.

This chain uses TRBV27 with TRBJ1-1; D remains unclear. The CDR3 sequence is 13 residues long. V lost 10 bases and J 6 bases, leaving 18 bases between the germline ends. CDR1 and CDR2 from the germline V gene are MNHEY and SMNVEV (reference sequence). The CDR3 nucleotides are TGTGCCACCAGACCAACACGAAGCGCTGAAGCTTTCTTT. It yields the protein CATRPTRSAEAFF.

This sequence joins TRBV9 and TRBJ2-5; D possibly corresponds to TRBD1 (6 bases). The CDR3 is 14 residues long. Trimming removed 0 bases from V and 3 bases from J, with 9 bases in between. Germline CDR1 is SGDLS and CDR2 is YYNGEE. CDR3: CASSVGDTKETQYF. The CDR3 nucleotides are TGTGCCAGCAGCGTAGGGGACACCAAAGAGACCCAGTACTTC.

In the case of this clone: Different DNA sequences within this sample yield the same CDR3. The CDR3 is CASSRGSGNTIYF. The CDR3 DNA sequence: TGTGCCAGCAGTCGGGGTTCTGGAAACACCATATATTTT. The V and J genes are TRBV11-3 and TRBJ1-3; D is unresolved. The CDR3 loop spans 13 amino acids. CDR1 and CDR2 from the germline V gene are SGHNT and YENEEA. The V end lost 6 bases, the J end lost 1 base, and 7 bases lay between the germline ends.

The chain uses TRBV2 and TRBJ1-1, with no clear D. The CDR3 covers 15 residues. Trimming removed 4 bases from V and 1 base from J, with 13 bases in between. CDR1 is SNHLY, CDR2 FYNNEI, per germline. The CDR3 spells CASSVGPVQNTEAFF. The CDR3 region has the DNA TGTGCCAGCAGTGTGGGCCCTGTCCAGAACACTGAAGCTTTCTTT. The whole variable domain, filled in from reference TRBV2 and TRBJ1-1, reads EPEVTQTPSHQVTQMGQEVILRCVPISNHLYFYWYRQILGQKVEFLVSFYNNEISEKSEIFDDQFSVERPDGSNFTLKIRSTKLEDSAMYFCASSVGPVQNTEAFFGQGTRLTVV.

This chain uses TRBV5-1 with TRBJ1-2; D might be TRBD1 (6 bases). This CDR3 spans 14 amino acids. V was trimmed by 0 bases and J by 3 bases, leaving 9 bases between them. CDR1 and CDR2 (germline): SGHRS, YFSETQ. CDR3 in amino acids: CASSLGQADYGYTF. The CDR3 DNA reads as TGCGCCAGCAGCTTGGGACAGGCCGACTATGGCTACACCTTC.

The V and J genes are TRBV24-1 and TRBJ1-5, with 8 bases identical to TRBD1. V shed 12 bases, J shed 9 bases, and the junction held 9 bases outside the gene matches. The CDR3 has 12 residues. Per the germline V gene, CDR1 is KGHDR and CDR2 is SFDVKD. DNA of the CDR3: TGTGCCGTCGACAGGGGCTCAGGGCCCCAGCATTTT. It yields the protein CAVDRGSGPQHF.